Described below is a single T cell receptor beta chain sequence and its context. The sample comes from a study of brain T cells in children with intractable seizures. Germline V lookup: CDR1 MNHEY, CDR2 SMNVEV (reference sequence). The CDR3 is made up of 14 amino acids. Trimming cost V 5 bases and J 2 bases, with 12 bases left between them. Assay used: immunoSEQ multiplex PCR; TCRdb lists only in-frame clones, some missing. The repertoire holds hundreds of thousands of clones, with more than 85% as singletons. Noted time point: blood from clinic visit 5 months post-surgery; TSC patient then seizure free.

This chain links TRBV27 with TRBJ2-5; D is perhaps TRBD1 (6 bases). The TCR comes from a boy in the first two years of life with tuberous sclerosis and intractable seizures. The input for sequencing was peripheral blood, taken about 5 months after surgery. Here the CDR3 DNA reads TGTGCCAGCAGTCACTCGGACAGACAAGAGACCCAGTACTTC. Its protein product is CASSHSDRQETQYF.